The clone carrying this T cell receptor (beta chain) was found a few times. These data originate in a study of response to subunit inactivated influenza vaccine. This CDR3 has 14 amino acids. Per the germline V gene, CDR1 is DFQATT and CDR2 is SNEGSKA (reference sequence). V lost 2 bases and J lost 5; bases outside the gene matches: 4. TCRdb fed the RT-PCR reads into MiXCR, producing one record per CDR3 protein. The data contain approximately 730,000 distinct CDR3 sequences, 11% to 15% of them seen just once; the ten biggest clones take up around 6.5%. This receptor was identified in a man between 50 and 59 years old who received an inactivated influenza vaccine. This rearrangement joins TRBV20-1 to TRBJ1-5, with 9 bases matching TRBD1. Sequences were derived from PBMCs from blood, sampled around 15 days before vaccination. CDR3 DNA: TGCAGTGCTAGACCCGGGACAGGGCATCAGCCCCAGCATTTT. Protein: CSARPGTGHQPQHF.